This TCR beta chain was sequenced for a study of cytomegalovirus exposure and HLA in healthy donors. This CDR3 region has 15 residues. CDR1 SGHDT and CDR2 YYEEEE come from the germline V gene. Trimming removed 4 bases at V and 0 bases at J, with 10 bases between. A multiplex PCR was run with 60 Vbeta primers and 13 Jbeta primers. Using immunoSEQ multiplex PCR, the repertoire was profiled, and TCRdb retains in-frame clones only, with some absent. In the table there are 150,000 to 180,000 clones, around 70% of which are singletons. The rearrangement links TRBV5-6 to TRBJ1-4; unclear D gene. Sequenced sample: PBMCs. The TCR was taken from a man in his thirties or forties in good health and CMV-seronegative. In DNA form, the CDR3 reads TGTGCCAGCAGCCTCTCCTTAGCAACTAATGAAAAACTGTTTTTT. This sequence encodes CASSLSLATNEKLFF.